The present TCR beta chain was sequenced within a study of CD8 T cells in ankylosing spondylitis (dated by TCRdb to about 2017). Notes on the research overall: The study profiled T cell receptor beta repertoires in healthy donors and ankylosing spondylitis patients to find disease-linked TCR variants. The full study cohort was made up of 20 to 25 ankylosing spondylitis patients and 95 to 130 healthy donors. Peripheral blood was sampled, and synovial fluid was additionally collected from ankylosing spondylitis patients.

Notes on this clonotype: It lacks a known antigen. The sample holds no much larger clone one base away, and base qualities are not on file.

The paper as a whole reports these results and caveats: Some TCR beta motif variants had previously been reported in synovial fluid and blood of reactive arthritis patients, which suggested common disease-initiation mechanisms. Significant enrichment of the disease-linked clones was reported in matched synovial fluid samples from ankylosing spondylitis patients. The disease-linked clones had a CD8+ phenotype and were found at relatively low frequencies in peripheral blood. A TCR beta motif made up of fewer than 10 highly homologous amino acid variants appeared to be characteristic of blood from ankylosing spondylitis patients.

The sample was run on an Illumina HiSeq 2500. TCR beta libraries were prepared by quantitative 5'-RACE with molecular barcodes. The study's own analysis went as follows. A new computational method, built on a probabilistic model of VDJ rearrangement, was used to identify disease-linked TCR variants. The public reads were run again by TCRdb, first through fastp at Q25 and then through MiXCR, and only productive beta chains were kept. Identical CDR3 proteins give one entry, which carries the most common genes and DNA. V and J calls and clone size were set by TCRdb, not the authors. Counted in this sample were around 770,000 distinct CDR3 sequences; approximately 12% of them appeared once. The ten most abundant clones make up 0.51% of the sample. V and J are truncated by 9 bases and 0 bases respectively, leaving an intervening sequence of 9 bases. Spanning cysteine to phenylalanine, the CDR3 consists of 14 amino acids. Left in the record is the CDR3 DNA by itself, 42 bases read in frame from the first base. As encoded in the germline V gene, CDR1 is MNHEY while CDR2 is SVGEGT.

This TCR was sampled from a male donor with ankylosing spondylitis. The sequence links TRBV6-2 or TRBV6-3 to TRBJ2-6; a confident D gene designation cannot be given. The sequenced sample consisted of blood, either unsorted or a sorted T cell fraction (not recorded which). The DNA sequence reads TGTGCCAGTCTACATCCCTCTGGGGCCAACGTCCTGACTTTC. Protein translation: CASLHPSGANVLTF.